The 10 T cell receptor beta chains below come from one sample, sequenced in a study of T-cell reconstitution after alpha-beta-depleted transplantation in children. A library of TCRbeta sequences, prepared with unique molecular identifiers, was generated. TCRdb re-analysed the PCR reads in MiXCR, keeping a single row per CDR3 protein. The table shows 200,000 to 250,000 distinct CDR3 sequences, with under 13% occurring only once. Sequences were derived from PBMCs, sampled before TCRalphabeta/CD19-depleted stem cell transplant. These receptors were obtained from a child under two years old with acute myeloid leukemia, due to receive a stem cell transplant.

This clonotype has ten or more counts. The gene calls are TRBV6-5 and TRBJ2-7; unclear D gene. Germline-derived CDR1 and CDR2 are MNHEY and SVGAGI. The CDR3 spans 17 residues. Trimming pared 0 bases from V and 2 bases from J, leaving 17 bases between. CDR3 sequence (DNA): TGTGCCAGCAGTTACTCTTCGACGGATCCCTGGCCCTACGAGCAGTACTTC. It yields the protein CASSYSSTDPWPYEQYF.

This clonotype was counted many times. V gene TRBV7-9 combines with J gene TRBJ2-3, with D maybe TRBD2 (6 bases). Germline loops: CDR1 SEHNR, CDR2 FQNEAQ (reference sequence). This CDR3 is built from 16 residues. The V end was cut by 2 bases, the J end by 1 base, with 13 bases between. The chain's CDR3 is CASSLRDLTGTDTQYF. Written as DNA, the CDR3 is TGTGCCAGCAGCTTACGGGACTTGACAGGCACAGATACGCAGTATTTT.

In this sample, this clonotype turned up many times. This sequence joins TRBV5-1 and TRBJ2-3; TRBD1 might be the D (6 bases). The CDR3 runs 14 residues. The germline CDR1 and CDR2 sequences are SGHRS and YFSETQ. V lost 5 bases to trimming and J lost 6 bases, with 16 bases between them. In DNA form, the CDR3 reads TGCGCCAGCAGTTCTCCTTCCCAGGGGGATACGCAGTATTTT. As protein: CASSSPSQGDTQYF.

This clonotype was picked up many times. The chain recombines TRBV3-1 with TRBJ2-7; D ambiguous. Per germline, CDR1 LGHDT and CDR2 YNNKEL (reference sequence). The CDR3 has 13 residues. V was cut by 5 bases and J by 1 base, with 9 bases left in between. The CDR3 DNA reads TGTGCCAGCAGCTTCCAGGTTTCCTACGAGCAGTACTTC. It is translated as CASSFQVSYEQYF.

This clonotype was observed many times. CDR3 amino acids: CASSLDRARELFF. In DNA form, the CDR3 reads TGTGCCAGCAGCTTGGACAGGGCCCGGGAGCTGTTTTTT. V gene TRBV5-5 combines with J gene TRBJ2-2, with D perhaps matching TRBD1 (6 bases). Germline CDR1 SGHKS, CDR2 YYEKEE (reference sequence). CDR3 length: 13 amino acids. The V gene lost 0 bases and the J gene lost 9 bases, with 9 bases spanning the gap.

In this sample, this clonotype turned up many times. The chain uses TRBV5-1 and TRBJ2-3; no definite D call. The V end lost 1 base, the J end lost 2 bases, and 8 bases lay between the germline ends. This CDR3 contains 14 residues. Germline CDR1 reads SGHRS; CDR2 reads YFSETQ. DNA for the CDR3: TGCGCCAGCAGCTTGCAACCCTCCACAGATACGCAGTATTTT. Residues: CASSLQPSTDTQYF.

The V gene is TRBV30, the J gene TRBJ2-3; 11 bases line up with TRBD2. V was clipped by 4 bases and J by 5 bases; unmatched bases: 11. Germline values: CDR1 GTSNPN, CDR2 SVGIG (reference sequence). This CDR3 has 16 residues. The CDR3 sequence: CAWNRLLAGGIDTQYF. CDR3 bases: TGTGCCTGGAACCGCCTCCTAGCGGGAGGAATAGATACGCAGTATTTT.

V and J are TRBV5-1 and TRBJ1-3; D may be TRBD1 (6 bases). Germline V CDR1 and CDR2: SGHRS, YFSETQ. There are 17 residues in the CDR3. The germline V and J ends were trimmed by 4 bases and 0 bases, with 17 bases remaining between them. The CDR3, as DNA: TGCGCCAGCAGCCATGGACAGTTACAGTCCTCTGGAAACACCATATATTTT. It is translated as CASSHGQLQSSGNTIYF. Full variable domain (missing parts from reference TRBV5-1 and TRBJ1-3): KAGVTQTPRYLIKTRGQQVTLSCSPISGHRSVSWYQQTPGQGLQFLFEYFSETQRNKGNFPGRFSGRQFSNSRSEMNVSTLELGDSALYLCASSHGQLQSSGNTIYFGEGSWLTVV.

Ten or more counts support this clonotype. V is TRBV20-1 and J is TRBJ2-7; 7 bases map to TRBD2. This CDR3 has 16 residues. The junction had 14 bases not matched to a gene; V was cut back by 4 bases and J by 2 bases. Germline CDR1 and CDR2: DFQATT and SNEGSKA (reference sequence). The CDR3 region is CSAMPNLAGKTYEQYF. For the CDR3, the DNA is TGCAGTGCTATGCCCAATTTAGCGGGTAAAACCTACGAGCAGTACTTC.

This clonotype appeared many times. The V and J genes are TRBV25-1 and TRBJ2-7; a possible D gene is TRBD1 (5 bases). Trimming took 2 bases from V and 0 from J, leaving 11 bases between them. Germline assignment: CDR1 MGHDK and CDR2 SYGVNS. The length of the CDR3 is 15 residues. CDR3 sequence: CASSEQGKSSYEQYF. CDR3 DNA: TGTGCCAGCAGTGAACAGGGTAAGAGCTCCTACGAGCAGTACTTC.